What follows are 29 T cell receptor beta chains derived from one specimen sequenced in a study of cytotoxic CD8 clonotypes in ibrutinib-treated CLL (dated by TCRdb to the early 2020s). The method behind the library was the immunoSEQ multiplex PCR assay. This immuneACCESS table, as held by TCRdb, lists in-frame sequences with V and J called but not all clones. Of the missing ones, under half trace to an unresolved V gene in checked studies; the others have no known cause. In all, the sample holds about 130,000 clones, and around three quarters of those were seen once. About 13% of the sample is in the top ten clones. This specimen's time point label, per the study, means: approximately twelve months on ibrutinib. The material sequenced was PBMCs, taken after 12 months of ibrutinib treatment. The receptors were gathered from a human donor with chronic lymphocytic leukemia.

There are a few counts of this clone. This chain uses TRBV6-6 with TRBJ2-3, with 7 bases identical to TRBD2. V lost 0 bases, J lost 5 bases, and 5 bases stayed unmatched. The CDR3 covers 15 residues. CDR1 is MNHNY, CDR2 SVGAGI, per germline (reference sequence). CDR3 sequence: CASSYSAGDLDTQYF. CDR3 nucleotide sequence: TGTGCCAGCAGTTACTCGGCGGGAGATTTAGATACGCAGTATTTT.

The J gene is TRBJ1-2, the V gene TRBV5-1, with D unresolved. Germline assignment: CDR1 SGHRS and CDR2 YFSETQ. This CDR3 has 13 residues. V lost 0 bases and J lost 5, with 8 bases in between. The CDR3, as DNA: TGCGCCAGCAGCTTGGGGGAAAATTATGGCTACACCTTC. This gives the protein CASSLGENYGYTF.

This chain connects TRBV15 to TRBJ1-4; D call uncertain. V was shortened by 1 base and J by 7 bases, with 13 bases between the two germline ends. The V gene's germline CDR1 is LNHNV and CDR2 YYDKDF (reference sequence). The CDR3 contains 15 residues. The CDR3 region has the DNA TGTGCCACCAGCAGAGTATTGAGGAGCGGTGAAAAACTGTTTTTT. Its translation is CATSRVLRSGEKLFF.

The chain recombines TRBV19 with TRBJ2-6; TRBD1 is a possible D gene (6 bases). This CDR3 region has 14 residues. Trimming left V 5 bases short and J 4 bases short, with 9 bases between. The germline V gene has CDR1 LNHDA and CDR2 SQIVND (reference sequence). The CDR3 coding sequence is TGTGCCAGTAGTGGGACAACAGGGGCCAACGTCCTGACTTTC. This sequence encodes CASSGTTGANVLTF.

The chain is built from TRBV7-2 and TRBJ1-1; D uncertain. Germline CDR1 is SGHTA and CDR2 is FQGNSA. The CDR3 spans 14 residues. The germline V and J ends were trimmed by 0 bases and 2 bases, with 7 bases remaining between them. For the CDR3, the DNA is TGTGCCAGCAGCTTAGCTCGCACAAACACTGAAGCTTTCTTT. This gives the protein CASSLARTNTEAFF.

This clone was counted a single time. CDR3: CAWSPGGPVRETQYF. In DNA form, the CDR3 reads TGTGCCTGGAGTCCCGGTGGGCCTGTGCGGGAGACCCAGTACTTC. The gene calls are TRBV30 and TRBJ2-5; no firm D call. This CDR3 contains 15 residues. V lost 2 bases and J 5 bases, leaving 18 bases between the germline ends. Germline assignment: CDR1 GTSNPN and CDR2 SVGIG (reference sequence).

This clone was observed a few times. CDR3 region: CAWSVLSGRAGEQFF. The CDR3 coding sequence is TGTGCCTGGAGTGTACTTAGCGGGAGGGCCGGGGAGCAGTTCTTC. The rearrangement joins TRBV30 to TRBJ2-1, with 11 nucleotides matching TRBD2. J lost 10 bases, V lost 0 bases, and 8 bases had no gene match. Germline loops: CDR1 GTSNPN, CDR2 SVGIG (reference sequence). This CDR3 is 15 amino acids long.

The chain combines TRBV7-9 with TRBJ2-1, with 11 bases fitting TRBD2. The CDR3 consists of 15 residues. The V gene's germline CDR1 is SEHNR and CDR2 FQNEAQ (reference sequence). The junction had 9 bases not matched to a gene; V was cut back by 5 bases and J by 9 bases. Here the CDR3 DNA reads TGTGCCAGCAGCCAGGGTAGCGGGAGGGCCGTTGAGCAGTTCTTC. This codes for CASSQGSGRAVEQFF.

The J gene is TRBJ2-1, the V gene TRBV9; 11 bases line up with TRBD2. The germline V gene has CDR1 SGDLS and CDR2 YYNGEE. The V and J ends lost 4 bases and 3 bases, in that order; junction bases with no gene match: 3. This CDR3 is 15 amino acids long. CDR3 coding DNA: TGTGCCAGCAGCCTAGGACTAGCGGGCTACAATGAGCAGTTCTTC. Amino acid sequence: CASSLGLAGYNEQFF.

This clone has just one count. The chain carries TRBV28 and TRBJ2-5; D is uncertain. Between the trimmed V and J ends, which lost 6 bases and 4 bases, there was a span of 12 bases. Germline V CDR1 and CDR2: MDHEN, SYDVKM. The CDR3 totals 13 residues. The CDR3 loop is CASSPPHSETQYF. The CDR3 DNA follows: TGTGCCAGCAGCCCCCCCCACTCAGAGACCCAGTACTTC.

The chain carries TRBV28 and TRBJ2-1; D gene ambiguous. The CDR3 is 15 amino acids. CDR1 is MDHEN, CDR2 SYDVKM, per germline. V was cut by 3 bases and J by 3 bases, with 12 bases left in between. In DNA, the CDR3 is TGTGCCAGCAGTTTCACCCCGTCAAACTACAATGAGCAGTTCTTC. Encoded protein: CASSFTPSNYNEQFF. Full variable domain (rest looked up from reference TRBV28 and TRBJ2-1): DVKVTQSSRYLVKRTGEKVFLECVQDMDHENMFWYRQDPGLGLRLIYFSYDVKMKEKGDIPEGYSVSREKKERFSLILESASTNQTSMYLCASSFTPSNYNEQFFGPGTRLTVL.

This clone was picked up a small number of times. The chain joins TRBV4-2 to TRBJ2-1; 10 bases are shared with TRBD2. This CDR3 is built from 16 residues. The ends lost 0 bases at V and 8 bases at J; junction bases unmatched: 7. Germline CDR1 and CDR2: LGHNA and YNFKEQ. CDR3 nucleotide sequence: TGTGCCAGCAGCCAAGAAGGGGTAGCGGGAGGCCATGAGCAGTTCTTC. It specifies CASSQEGVAGGHEQFF.

J is TRBJ2-7 and V is TRBV5-5; TRBD2 might be the D (6 bases). The CDR3 is made up of 15 amino acids. CDR1 and CDR2 (germline): SGHKS, YYEKEE (reference sequence). The germline V and J ends were trimmed by 4 bases and 2 bases, with 16 bases remaining between them. CDR3 bases: TGTGCCAGCAGCGAGGACTGGGACTTTACCTACGAGCAGTACTTC. It is translated as CASSEDWDFTYEQYF.

Only a few counts were recorded for this clone. The chain uses TRBV7-9 and TRBJ2-7, with D perhaps TRBD2 (5 bases). Germline values: CDR1 SEHNR, CDR2 FQNEAQ (reference sequence). Trimming pared 3 bases from V and 2 bases from J, leaving 11 bases between. The CDR3 totals 14 residues. CDR3 coding DNA: TGTGCCAGCAGCTTTTCCCTCGGGGCCTACGAGCAGTACTTC. This sequence encodes CASSFSLGAYEQYF. The full variable domain, rest sourced from reference TRBV7-9 and TRBJ2-7, is DTGVSQNPRHKITKRGQNVTFRCDPISEHNRLYWYRQTLGQGPEFLTYFQNEAQLEKSRLLSDRFSAERPKGSFSTLEIQRTEQGDSAMYLCASSFSLGAYEQYFGPGTRLTVT.

The chain is built from TRBV5-4 and TRBJ2-7; 8 bases map to TRBD2. The V and J ends lost 0 bases and 2 bases, in that order; junction bases with no gene match: 19. This CDR3 is built from 20 residues. CDR1 and CDR2 from the germline V gene are SGHNT and YYREEE (reference sequence). The CDR3 bases are TGTGCCAGCAGCTTGGCCGCTGGGGCTTGGGGCACTAGCGGTGCCTACGAGCAGTACTTC. Encoded protein: CASSLAAGAWGTSGAYEQYF.

V usage is TRBV28 and J usage is TRBJ2-1, with 12 bases identical to TRBD2. The CDR3 is 16 amino acids. The junction had 10 bases not matched to a gene; V was cut back by 5 bases and J by 8 bases. Germline CDR1 MDHEN, CDR2 SYDVKM. DNA of the CDR3: TGTGCCAGCAGTCTCGCGACTAGCGGGAGTTTGGATGAGCAGTTCTTC. Its protein product is CASSLATSGSLDEQFF.

This clone was seen just once. The V and J genes are TRBV7-9 and TRBJ1-2; D gene unclear. The CDR3 is made up of 11 amino acids. The germline V gene has CDR1 SEHNR and CDR2 FQNEAQ (reference sequence). Trimming shortened V by 0 bases and J by 7 bases, and 3 bases separated the two germline ends. This CDR3 reads CASSLAGGYTF. As DNA, the CDR3 is TGTGCCAGCAGCTTAGCGGGTGGCTACACCTTC.

A single count supports this clone. The chain couples TRBV29-1 to TRBJ1-6; D perhaps matches TRBD1 (5 bases). This CDR3 comprises 14 residues. Between the trimmed V and J ends, which lost 0 bases and 10 bases, there was a span of 13 bases. CDR1 is SQVTM and CDR2 is ANQGSEA in the germline V gene. CDR3 coding DNA: TGCAGCGTTGAAGATAGGGGTTCGGGATCACCCCTCCACTTT. Translated, it gives CSVEDRGSGSPLHF.

This sequence joins TRBV11-2 and TRBJ2-5, with TRBD2 identical over 9 bases. Germline lookup yields CDR1 SGHAT and CDR2 FQNNGV. The CDR3 loop spans 15 amino acids. Trimming removed 3 bases from V and 1 base from J; junction bases left unmatched: 3. CDR3 in DNA: TGTGCCAGCAGCTTGGGACTAGCCCTCCAAGAGACCCAGTACTTC. Protein sequence: CASSLGLALQETQYF. The variable domain in full, with the rest retrieved from reference TRBV11-2 and TRBJ2-5, is EAGVAQSPRYKIIEKRQSVAFWCNPISGHATLYWYQQILGQGPKLLIQFQNNGVVDDSQLPKDRFSAERLKGVDSTLKIQPAKLEDSAVYLCASSLGLALQETQYFGPGTRLLVL.

This clone was counted only a few times. The chain has TRBV2 and TRBJ1-5, with 7 bases aligning to TRBD1. V gave up 5 bases and J gave up 7 bases; unmatched junction bases: 2. CDR3 size: 12 residues. Germline V gene lookup returns CDR1 SNHLY and CDR2 FYNNEI. The CDR3 protein is CASSLQGQPQHF. The CDR3 DNA is TGTGCCAGCAGTTTACAGGGGCAGCCCCAGCATTTT.

The table lists this clone with a count of one. The chain has TRBV5-6 and TRBJ2-7, with TRBD2 identical over 10 bases. V gave up 5 bases and J gave up 4 bases; unmatched junction bases: 21. Germline CDR1 SGHDT, CDR2 YYEEEE. The CDR3 has 19 residues. CDR3 in amino acids: CASRRLGLADPEKHYEQYF. CDR3 nucleotide sequence: TGTGCCAGCAGACGATTAGGACTAGCGGATCCGGAGAAGCATTACGAGCAGTACTTC.

This clone was seen once. The rearrangement links TRBV6-4 to TRBJ2-5; TRBD2 agrees at 7 bases. CDR3 length: 15 residues. V shed 5 bases and J 1 base; nucleotides not matched to a gene: 7. Germline CDR1 is MRHNA and CDR2 is SNTAGT. CDR3 loop: CASSRGGSPQETQYF. The CDR3 DNA reads TGTGCCAGCAGTAGGGGCGGGAGCCCCCAAGAGACCCAGTACTTC.

This chain links TRBV15 with TRBJ1-2; TRBD1 agrees at 7 bases. The CDR3 runs to 17 residues. Germline-derived CDR1 and CDR2 are LNHNV and YYDKDF (reference sequence). Germline trimming cut 0 bases from V and 3 bases from J; bases unmatched to any gene: 10. As DNA, the CDR3 is TGTGCCACCAGCAGAGATAGGGGCCAGGGGGTGTACTATGGCTACACCTTC. This gives the protein CATSRDRGQGVYYGYTF.

CDR3 sequence (DNA): TGCGCCAGCAGTGAGTCGATGGCTAGCGGGAGATACGAGCAGTACTTC. Its protein is CASSESMASGRYEQYF. The genes are TRBV10-2 and TRBJ2-7, with 10 bases that match TRBD2. This CDR3 contains 16 residues. The V and J ends lost 0 bases and 4 bases, in that order; junction bases with no gene match: 6. Germline CDR1 reads WSHSY; CDR2 reads SAAADI.

This clone was detected a few times. The chain combines TRBV19 with TRBJ2-1, with D possibly TRBD2 on 5 matching bases. Germline V gives CDR1 LNHDA, CDR2 SQIVND (reference sequence). The CDR3 has 16 amino acids. V was clipped by 6 bases and J by 1 base, with 16 bases between them. CDR3: CASRDLFGGSYNEQFF. As DNA, the CDR3 is TGTGCCAGTAGAGACCTTTTCGGCGGGTCCTACAATGAGCAGTTCTTC.

The V gene is TRBV5-6, the J gene TRBJ1-5; D gene ambiguous. Germline V CDR1 and CDR2: SGHDT, YYEEEE. Between the trimmed V and J ends, which lost 2 bases and 0 bases, there was a span of 9 bases. The CDR3 contains 15 residues. The DNA for the CDR3 is TGTGCCAGCAGCTTTAGATCGAATAGCAATCAGCCCCAGCATTTT. The encoded protein is CASSFRSNSNQPQHF.

V and J are TRBV28 and TRBJ1-2; D unresolved. Germline lookup yields CDR1 MDHEN and CDR2 SYDVKM. The CDR3 is 12 amino acids. Trimming left V 2 bases short and J 0 bases short, with 1 base between. The CDR3: CASSLTNYGYTF. The CDR3 DNA is TGTGCCAGCAGTTTAACTAACTATGGCTACACCTTC.

This chain uses TRBV9 with TRBJ2-7; D is possibly TRBD1 or TRBD2 (5 bases each). This CDR3 comprises 15 residues. With 0 bases removed from V and 3 bases from J, the gap between germline ends came to 13 bases. Germline assignment: CDR1 SGDLS and CDR2 YYNGEE. The CDR3 loop reads CASSVDGTGIYEQYF. The CDR3 DNA is TGTGCCAGCAGCGTAGACGGGACGGGGATCTACGAGCAGTACTTC.

This clone appeared a few times. The chain couples TRBV4-1 to TRBJ1-5, with D perhaps matching TRBD1 (5 bases). Germline lookup yields CDR1 MGHRA and CDR2 YSYEKL. The CDR3 has 13 residues. Between the trimmed V and J ends, which lost 4 bases and 5 bases, there was a span of 9 bases. The CDR3 protein is CASSRTGDQPQHF. The CDR3 DNA follows: TGCGCCAGCAGCCGAACAGGAGATCAGCCCCAGCATTTT.